These 18 T cell receptor beta chains share one sample of origin, sequenced in a study of neurological immune-mediated disorders. Using its own MiXCR run on the 5' RACE reads, TCRdb lists one record per CDR3 protein. The data contain 35,000 to 50,000 distinct CDR3 sequences, around 13% of them singletons. The specimen was CD4+ T cells from blood. The receptors were gathered from a woman aged 60 to 75 with HTLV-1-associated myelopathy (HAM/TSP).

There are many counts of this clonotype. V usage is TRBV29-1 and J usage is TRBJ2-1, with D possibly matching TRBD1 (5 bases). The V and J ends lost 4 bases and 8 bases respectively, with 9 bases between them. Per germline, CDR1 SQVTM and CDR2 ANQGSEA. The length of the CDR3 is 11 residues. CDR3 protein: CSVGQLDEQFF. The CDR3 nucleotides read TGCAGCGTTGGACAGTTGGATGAGCAGTTCTTC.

This clonotype appeared many times. The V call is TRBV6-6, the J call TRBJ1-1, with D maybe TRBD1 (6 bases). CDR3 length equals 14 residues. The V gene's germline CDR1 is MNHNY and CDR2 SVGAGI (reference sequence). Trimming removed 2 bases from V and 1 base from J, with 8 bases in between. CDR3 DNA sequence: TGTGCCAGCAGTTACGGGGGGGCGAACACTGAAGCTTTCTTT. It translates to CASSYGGANTEAFF.

This clonotype was seen ten or more times. The rearrangement joins TRBV12-3 or TRBV12-4 to TRBJ1-2; D unresolved. Deletions cut 7 bases from V and 6 bases from J, with 15 bases between. The CDR3 runs 13 residues. The CDR3 reads CASTRYGGDGYTF. CDR3 coding DNA: TGTGCCAGCACTCGGTATGGAGGCGATGGCTACACCTTC.

The V and J genes are TRBV10-3 and TRBJ2-3, with TRBD2 identical over 15 bases. The trim removed 10 bases at V and 11 bases at J, leaving 10 bases unmatched. Germline V gene lookup returns CDR1 ENHRY and CDR2 SYGVKD. This CDR3 region has 14 residues. The CDR3 loop is CATGTSGGRGLQYF. CDR3 DNA sequence: TGTGCCACTGGGACTAGCGGGGGGAGGGGATTGCAGTATTTT.

In its sample, this clonotype was seen many times. V is TRBV5-1 and J is TRBJ2-3, with 9 bases identical to TRBD1. This CDR3 comprises 17 residues. The ends lost 0 bases at V and 4 bases at J; junction bases unmatched: 9. The germline gives CDR1 SGHRS, CDR2 YFSETQ. CDR3 DNA sequence: TGCGCCAGCAGCTTGGATCCACCGGGACAGGGTGCAGATACGCAGTATTTT. Its translation: CASSLDPPGQGADTQYF. Combining the CDR3 with reference TRBV5-1 and TRBJ2-3 gives the whole variable domain KAGVTQTPRYLIKTRGQQVTLSCSPISGHRSVSWYQQTPGQGLQFLFEYFSETQRNKGNFPGRFSGRQFSNSRSEMNVSTLELGDSALYLCASSLDPPGQGADTQYFGPGTRLTVL.

This clonotype was observed many times. The DNA of the CDR3 is TGTGCCAGCAGCTCAGACAGGAGCTCCTACAATGAGCAGTTCTTC. This encodes CASSSDRSSYNEQFF. This sequence joins TRBV7-2 and TRBJ2-1; D is perhaps TRBD1 (6 bases). CDR1 is SGHTA, CDR2 FQGNSA, per germline. There are 15 residues in the CDR3. V lost 4 bases, J lost 0 bases, and 10 bases lay in between.

This clonotype was seen a handful of times. This sequence joins TRBV12-3 or TRBV12-4 and TRBJ1-1, with D unresolved. This CDR3 is 16 amino acids long. The CDR3 sequence: CSNRPLGARTYTEAFF. The CDR3, as DNA: TGTTCCAACAGACCGCTAGGTGCTAGAACCTACACTGAAGCTTTCTTT.

This clonotype was detected many times. The chain has TRBV20-1 and TRBJ2-7; 9 positions match TRBD2. The V gene's germline CDR1 is DFQATT and CDR2 SNEGSKA (reference sequence). With V trimmed by 3 bases and J by 7 bases, 22 bases remained unmatched. The CDR3 extends over 18 amino acids. The CDR3 coding sequence is TGCAGTGCTAGTAGGGCGCAAGGGCGGGGGGGCCGTTCGAGGGAGCAGTACTTC. Residues: CSASRAQGRGGRSREQYF.

This clonotype was found many times. The genes are TRBV5-1 and TRBJ1-1, with 7 bases lining up with TRBD1. The CDR3 has 15 amino acids. Trimming cost V 1 base and J 5 bases; bases outside gene matches: 8. CDR1 is SGHRS, CDR2 YFSETQ, per germline. CDR3 nucleotides: TGCGCCAGCAGCTTGTTGGGAGGGGGCGAAACTGAAGCTTTCTTT. It is translated as CASSLLGGGETEAFF.

This clonotype occurred many times. The V call is TRBV20-1, the J call TRBJ1-5; D unclear. V was clipped by 6 bases and J by 1 base, with 10 bases between them. The CDR3 extends over 13 amino acids. CDR1 and CDR2 from the germline V gene are DFQATT and SNEGSKA (reference sequence). The CDR3 loop reads CSAWGGSNQPQHF. The CDR3 nucleotides are TGCAGTGCCTGGGGAGGGAGCAATCAGCCCCAGCATTTT.

This clonotype was seen repeatedly, ten times or more. The chain recombines TRBV12-5 with TRBJ2-1, with TRBD1 matching 11 bases. The CDR3 totals 19 residues. CDR1 and CDR2 from the germline V gene are LGHNT and FRNRAP. Trimming removed 1 base from V and 3 bases from J; junction bases left unmatched: 11. The CDR3 loop is CASGLATRDRGILYNEQFF. For the CDR3, the DNA is TGTGCTAGTGGTTTGGCAACCCGGGACAGGGGGATCCTCTACAATGAGCAGTTCTTC.

This clonotype was seen at least ten times. The V call is TRBV29-1, the J call TRBJ2-2; 9 bases fit TRBD1. Germline V gene sequence: CDR1 SQVTM, CDR2 ANQGSEA. The length of the CDR3 is 14 residues. V shed 6 bases and J 4 bases; nucleotides not matched to a gene: 6. The CDR3 loop is CSVDKTGGTGELFF. The CDR3 DNA follows: TGCAGCGTCGATAAGACAGGGGGCACCGGGGAGCTGTTTTTT.

This clonotype was counted at least ten times. The V gene is TRBV20-1, the J gene TRBJ1-1; D gene unclear. Trimming pared 7 bases from V and 6 bases from J, leaving 9 bases between. The CDR3 totals 10 residues. The germline gives CDR1 DFQATT, CDR2 SNEGSKA (reference sequence). The CDR3 DNA sequence: TGCAGTGTTTCGGGCGCTGAAGCTTTCTTT. Its protein product is CSVSGAEAFF.

At least ten counts were recorded for this clonotype. The chain uses TRBV6-1 and TRBJ2-3, with D unresolved. The CDR3 length is 14 residues. CDR1 and CDR2 (germline): MNHNS, SASEGT. The V and J ends lost 3 bases and 2 bases respectively, with 9 bases between them. The CDR3 here is CASSESLITDTQYF. In DNA, the CDR3 is TGTGCCAGCAGTGAGAGTCTAATCACAGATACGCAGTATTTT.

The V call is TRBV13, the J call TRBJ2-3, with TRBD2 identical over 7 bases. This CDR3 is 16 amino acids long. J gave up 2 bases and V 3 bases, and 8 bases lay outside the gene matches. Germline loops: CDR1 PRHDT, CDR2 FYEKMQ (reference sequence). In nucleotides, the CDR3 is TGTGCCAGCAGCTTTTGGGGGGGAACGGACACAGATACGCAGTATTTT. This encodes CASSFWGGTDTDTQYF.

This clonotype was seen many times. CDR3 nucleotide sequence: TGCAGTGCTAGAGGGGGACTAGCGACGGGTGAGCAGTTCTTC. It translates to CSARGGLATGEQFF. V usage is TRBV20-1 and J usage is TRBJ2-1; 10 nucleotides agree with TRBD2. Germline values: CDR1 DFQATT, CDR2 SNEGSKA (reference sequence). V was pared by 1 base and J by 9 bases, with 6 bases of the junction left unmatched. The CDR3 is 14 amino acids.

V gene TRBV12-3 or TRBV12-4 combines with J gene TRBJ2-3, with a tentative D call TRBD2 (7 bases). Between the trimmed V and J ends, which lost 2 bases and 3 bases, there was a span of 9 bases. This CDR3 is 14 amino acids long. The CDR3 is CASSLRGATDTQYF. As DNA, the CDR3 is TGTGCCAGCAGTTTACGGGGGGCAACAGATACGCAGTATTTT.

This clonotype was picked up many times. This chain joins TRBV5-1 and TRBJ2-5; TRBD1 matches 8 bases. This CDR3 contains 17 residues. With V trimmed by 1 base and J by 3 bases, 11 bases remained unmatched. Germline CDR1 and CDR2: SGHRS and YFSETQ. The CDR3: CASSLQGAIVGEETQYF. The CDR3 DNA follows: TGCGCCAGCAGCTTGCAGGGGGCGATAGTAGGAGAAGAGACCCAGTACTTC.